One T cell receptor beta chain is described in this entry. TCRdb re-called the RT-PCR reads through MiXCR, storing one row per CDR3 protein. The sample shows about 170,000 distinct CDR3 sequences, about 12% of them seen only once. These data are taken from a study of response to subunit inactivated influenza vaccine. The CDR3 loop spans 16 amino acids. V was pared by 6 bases and J by 0 bases, with 15 bases between. From germline, CDR1 is DFQATT and CDR2 SNEGSKA (reference sequence). This sample also appeared in a second study, on T cells expressing NK-cell markers. This second study notes: cDNA encoding TCR beta was synthesized via 5'RACE template switching incorporating UMIs.

The source of this sequence is a man aged 50 or older who received an inactivated influenza vaccine. Material: CD8+ T cells sorted from PBMCs, obtained 11 to 12 days after vaccination. This chain connects TRBV20-1 to TRBJ1-6, with D perhaps TRBD1 (5 bases). The CDR3 is CSAGPGFSSYNSPLHF. CDR3 nucleotides: TGCAGTGCCGGACCAGGGTTTAGCTCCTATAATTCACCCCTCCACTTT.